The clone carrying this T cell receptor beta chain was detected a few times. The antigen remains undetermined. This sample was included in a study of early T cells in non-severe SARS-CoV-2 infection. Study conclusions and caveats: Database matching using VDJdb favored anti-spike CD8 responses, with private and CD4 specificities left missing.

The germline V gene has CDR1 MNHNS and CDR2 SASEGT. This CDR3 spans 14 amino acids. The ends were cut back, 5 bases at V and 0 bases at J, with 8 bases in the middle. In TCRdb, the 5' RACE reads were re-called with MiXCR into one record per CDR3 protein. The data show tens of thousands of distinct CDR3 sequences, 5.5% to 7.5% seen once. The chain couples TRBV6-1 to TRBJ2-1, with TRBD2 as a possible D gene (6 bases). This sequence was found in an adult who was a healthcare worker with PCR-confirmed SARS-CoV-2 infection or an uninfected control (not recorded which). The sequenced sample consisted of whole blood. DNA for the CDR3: TGTGCCAGCAGTCGACTAGTCTCCTACAATGAGCAGTTCTTC. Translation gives CASSRLVSYNEQFF.